The 19 T cell receptor beta chains in this list originate from one sample, sequenced in a study of esophageal squamous cell carcinoma under preoperative chemotherapy. Noted time point: before preoperative PTX-NDP chemotherapy. One entry per CDR3 protein results from TCRdb running MiXCR on the PCR reads. The sample includes approximately 30,000 distinct CDR3 sequences, roughly 52% seen only once; the top ten take approximately 12%. Specimen collection occurred from a patient given preoperative chemotherapy. Receptors originate from a human donor with esophageal squamous cell carcinoma. The donor label of this sample is uncertain.

About this clonotype itself: At one end the junction does not follow the germline gene, possibly because of a read error. The chain couples TRBV7-2 to TRBJ2-3, with D perhaps assigned TRBD1 or TRBD2 (5 bases each). This CDR3 contains 16 residues. Per the germline V gene, CDR1 is SGHTA and CDR2 is FQGNSA. CDR3 sequence reads: CASRPPGLRAKDTQYF. CDR3 bases: TGTGCCAGCCGCCCCCCGGGGCTGAGAGCCAAAGACACGCAGTATTTC.

This clonotype appeared a single time. One junction end disagrees with the germline gene, perhaps due to a read error. This chain links TRBV7-2 with TRBJ2-4; D is tentatively TRBD1 or TRBD2 (6 bases each). Germline lookup yields CDR1 SGHTA and CDR2 FQGNSA. CDR3 length: 15 residues. In nucleotides, the CDR3 is TGTGCCAGCGGCCTCGGGGGCCGTGACCAAAACATCCAGTACTTC. As protein: CASGLGGRDQNIQYF.

V gene TRBV27 combines with J gene TRBJ2-1; TRBD2 agrees at 11 bases. The DNA end favors TRBJ2-7, so the J call may be wrong. The CDR3 loop spans 15 amino acids. CDR1 is MNHEY, CDR2 SMNVEV, per germline (reference sequence). The CDR3 loop is CASSSGLAVSYEQYF. The DNA for the CDR3 is TGTGCCAGCAGTTCGGGACTAGCGGTCTCCTACGAGCAGTACTTC.

The rearrangement uses TRBV6-1 and TRBJ2-2; D remains unclear. The germline V gene has CDR1 MNHNS and CDR2 SASEGT. The CDR3 extends over 14 amino acids. Trimming left V 7 bases short and J 2 bases short, with 11 bases between. CDR3 protein: CASTAVGNTGELFF. CDR3 DNA: TGTGCCAGCACCGCGGTTGGAAACACCGGGGAGCTGTTTTTT.

Concerning this clonotype itself: The junction differs from germline at one of its ends, possibly a read error. The chain employs TRBV7-2 and TRBJ2-5, with 8 bases that match TRBD2. Germline CDR1 reads SGHTA; CDR2 reads FQGNSA. The CDR3 has 16 amino acids. Here the CDR3 DNA reads TGTGCCAGCAGCGGGGCGGGGGGCCGGGCCCAAGACACCCAGTACTTC. As protein: CASSGAGGRAQDTQYF.

As concerns this clonotype: Sequence at one end of the junction differs from germline and may be a read error. The chain couples TRBV11-1 to TRBJ2-1; TRBD2 matches 9 bases. The CDR3 spans 16 residues. From germline, CDR1 is SGHAT and CDR2 FQDESV (reference sequence). The CDR3 loop reads CASSLAGSGRGDELFF. As DNA, the CDR3 is TGTGCCAGCAGCTTAGCGGGTAGCGGGAGAGGGGATGAGCTGTTTTTC.

This clonotype was counted a single time. The chain carries TRBV9 and TRBJ2-1; the match to TRBD2 covers 10 bases. The last part of the DNA fits TRBJ2-7 better; the J call may be wrong. CDR3 length equals 16 residues. Germline-derived CDR1 and CDR2 are SGDLS and YYNGEE. This chain's CDR3 is CASSVGGGSGRFEQYF. The DNA for the CDR3 is TGTGCCAGCAGCGTAGGCGGGGGTAGCGGGAGGTTCGAGCAGTACTTC.

This clonotype showed up just a few times. The V and J genes are TRBV10-2 and TRBJ2-5; perhaps TRBD2 as D (6 bases). The J call may not be correct, given that the DNA end is closer to TRBJ2-7. The CDR3 is made up of 12 amino acids. CDR1 is WSHSY and CDR2 is SAAADI in the germline V gene. CDR3 sequence reads: CASSEWRGEQYF. CDR3 nucleotide sequence: TGCGCCAGCAGTGAGTGGAGGGGCGAGCAGTACTTC.

With respect to this clonotype: The CDR3 end shows no conserved phenylalanine or tryptophan, and so a read error is likely. The DNA is omitted, as the CDR3 cannot be located on it reliably, and the CDR3 follows TCRdb's listing. The chain has TRBV27 and TRBJ2-5. Germline V lookup: CDR1 MNHEY, CDR2 SMNVEV (reference sequence). The CDR3 spans 13 residues, counting both ends. The CDR3 region is CASMRTAQKTRLS.

This clonotype was found a few times. The chain is built from TRBV10-1 and TRBJ2-1; a weak D match, TRBD2 (7 bases). This CDR3 contains 21 residues. Germline V gene lookup returns CDR1 WNHNN and CDR2 SYGVQD (reference sequence). Trimming shortened V by 7 bases and J by 1 base, and 32 bases separated the two germline ends. CDR3 nucleotides: TGCGCCAGCAACATCCTCGGACAGAAAATTAGCGGGTGTCCTTCCTACAATGAGCAGTTCTTC. Its translation is CASNILGQKISGCPSYNEQFF.

This chain joins TRBV7-3 and TRBJ2-7, with unresolved D. The CDR3 is 13 amino acids. V lost 1 base, J lost 3 bases, and 7 bases lay in between. Germline V lookup: CDR1 SGHTA, CDR2 FQGTGA. In DNA, the CDR3 is TGTGCCAGCAGCTTAAACAGTGACTACGAGCAGTACTTC. Translated: CASSLNSDYEQYF. Full variable domain (outside the CDR3, taken from reference TRBV7-3 and TRBJ2-7): GAGVSQTPSNKVTEKGKYVELRCDPISGHTALYWYRQSLGQGPEFLIYFQGTGAADDSGLPNDRFFAVRPEGSVSTLKIQRTERGDSAVYLCASSLNSDYEQYFGPGTRLTVT.

This clonotype occurred many times. The chain employs TRBV6-1 and TRBJ1-2; D is unclear. Germline assignment: CDR1 MNHNS and CDR2 SASEGT. V was clipped by 6 bases and J by 1 base, with 9 bases between them. The CDR3 sequence is 13 residues long. CDR3 coding DNA: TGTGCCAGCAGGGAGTCCTTTAACTATGGCTACACCTTC. This codes for CASRESFNYGYTF.

V and J are TRBV11-2 and TRBJ2-5; D remains unclear. The end of the DNA aligns better with TRBJ2-1, so the J call may be wrong. This CDR3 is 11 amino acids long. CDR1 is SGHAT and CDR2 is FQNNGV in the germline V gene. The CDR3 bases are TGTGCCAGCAGCTTAGATCGCTTACAGTTCTTC. Protein: CASSLDRLQFF.

The genes are TRBV7-9 and TRBJ2-5, with D perhaps assigned TRBD1 or TRBD2 (6 bases each). The ends were cut back, 11 bases at V and 10 bases at J, with 29 bases in the middle. Germline CDR1 and CDR2: SEHNR and FQNEAQ (reference sequence). The CDR3 is 15 residues long. CDR3 in DNA: TGTGCCGCGGGGCCTGGGGGGCGTGACCAAGACATCCAGTACTTC. It is translated as CAAGPGGRDQDIQYF.

This rearrangement joins TRBV7-2 to TRBJ2-3; D tentatively reads TRBD1 or TRBD2 (5 bases each). The germline V gene encodes CDR1 SGHTA and CDR2 FQGNSA. Trimming shortened V by 11 bases and J by 0 bases, and 18 bases separated the two germline ends. This CDR3 contains 15 residues. The CDR3 region has the DNA TGTGCCCGGGGCCTCCGGGCAGTGAGCACAGATACGCAGTATTTT. It yields the protein CARGLRAVSTDTQYF.

This clonotype was counted a single time. The CDR3 does not close with the conserved phenylalanine or tryptophan, likely indicating a read error. It is unclear where the CDR3 begins or ends on the DNA, so no DNA is shown, and the CDR3 is as TCRdb lists it. The chain links TRBV7-6 to TRBJ2-6; TRBD2 is the table's D call and was not checked against the DNA. The CDR3 is 10 amino acids long, termini counted. CDR1 is SGHVS, CDR2 FNYEAQ, per germline. This CDR3 is CASSPVISGG.

A word on this clonotype: Mismatch with germline at one junction end may stem from a read error. This sequence joins TRBV6-1 and TRBJ2-6, with D perhaps TRBD1 or TRBD2 (6 bases each). The CDR3 sequence is 16 residues long. The germline CDR1 and CDR2 sequences are MNHNS and SASEGT. CDR3 loop: CASRLGGTPGAYELYF. The CDR3 coding sequence is TGTGCCAGCAGGCTGGGGGGCACCCCTGGGGCCTACGAGCTGTATTTC.

This clonotype was observed once. V is TRBV7-4 and J is TRBJ2-3, with D hard to call. This CDR3 is 15 amino acids long. V was pared by 9 bases and J by 0 bases, with 16 bases between. Germline V CDR1 and CDR2: SGHVT, SQSDAQ. DNA of the CDR3: TGTGCCAGGGGCCGGCAGGCTGTGAGCACAGATACGCAGTATTTT. Translation gives CARGRQAVSTDTQYF. Drawing the rest from reference TRBV7-4 and TRBJ2-3, the complete variable domain is GAGVSQSPRYKVAKRGRDVALRCDSISGHVTLYWYRQTLGQGSEVLTYSQSDAQRDKSGRPSGRFSAERPERSVSTLKIQRTEQGDSAVYLCARGRQAVSTDTQYFGPGTRLTVL.

This clonotype was detected ten times or more. The chain carries TRBV7-3 and TRBJ2-5; D is possibly TRBD1 (5 bases). Trimming took 3 bases from V and 11 from J, leaving 22 bases between them. Per germline, CDR1 SGHTA and CDR2 FQGTGA. The CDR3 loop spans 15 amino acids. This CDR3 is CASSFGTGPYNEQYF. CDR3 DNA: TGTGCCAGCAGCTTCGGTACAGGCCCCTACAATGAGCAGTACTTC.